These T cell receptor beta chains were read from a single sample in a study of T cell clusters in autoimmune cytopenias. From the multiplex PCR reads, TCRdb lists one entry per CDR3 protein and no DNA. Its clone listing holds approximately 12,000 distinct CDR3 sequences. The same sample was also used in a study of T cell repertoires in aging, cancer and after chemotherapy.

Sample: peripheral blood. The source of these receptors is a human donor in good health. Each CDR3 is given with its conserved first and last residue. The order of the fields is clone size, J gene, V gene, CDR3 protein. Clone size appears in some rows only: once, few, many, or a class for an expanded clone.

abundance: -
j_gene: TRBJ2-1
v_gene: TRBV6-1
CDR3aa: CASRETDYNEQFF

abundance: -
j_gene: TRBJ2-1
v_gene: TRBV12-3/TRBV12-4
CDR3aa: CASSPSGSGGVHNEQFF

abundance: medium-sized
j_gene: TRBJ2-2
v_gene: TRBV30
CDR3aa: CAWGEGNTGELFF

abundance: medium-sized
j_gene: TRBJ2-2
v_gene: TRBV5-5
CDR3aa: CATETGSGTGELFF

abundance: -
j_gene: TRBJ1-6
v_gene: TRBV30
CDR3aa: CGAGGDRSPLHF

abundance: -
j_gene: TRBJ1-2
v_gene: TRBV18
CDR3aa: CASSPSQAENYGYTF

abundance: -
j_gene: TRBJ2-7
v_gene: TRBV5-4
CDR3aa: CASSNSGSYEQYF

abundance: -
j_gene: TRBJ1-2
v_gene: TRBV30
CDR3aa: CAWTPQGEGYTF

abundance: -
j_gene: TRBJ2-2
v_gene: TRBV19
CDR3aa: CASSRGRTGTGELFF

abundance: -
j_gene: TRBJ2-7
v_gene: TRBV19
CDR3aa: CASSIQGSYYEQYF

abundance: -
j_gene: TRBJ1-6
v_gene: TRBV15
CDR3aa: CATSRDPLGGGQGSPLHF

abundance: -
j_gene: TRBJ2-7
v_gene: TRBV12-3/TRBV12-4
CDR3aa: CASSVRRYEQYF

abundance: -
j_gene: TRBJ1-2
v_gene: TRBV29-1
CDR3aa: CSVESNYGYTF

abundance: -
j_gene: TRBJ2-5
v_gene: TRBV19
CDR3aa: CASSIDLTSGGQETQYF

abundance: -
j_gene: TRBJ2-7
v_gene: TRBV7-6
CDR3aa: CASSLGAARGEQYF

abundance: -
j_gene: TRBJ2-1
v_gene: TRBV18
CDR3aa: CASSPNGYNEQFF

abundance: -
j_gene: TRBJ1-4
v_gene: TRBV18
CDR3aa: CASSPGQDNEKLFF

abundance: -
j_gene: TRBJ2-1
v_gene: TRBV6-4
CDR3aa: CASSETGGTGYNEQFF

abundance: medium-sized
j_gene: TRBJ2-3
v_gene: TRBV19
CDR3aa: CASSRAPGHTQYF

abundance: -
j_gene: TRBJ2-7
v_gene: TRBV27
CDR3aa: CASSIGQGSYEQYF